One sample yielded the 25 T cell receptor beta chains listed below, sequenced in a study of T cell repertoires in cytomegalovirus infection. TCRdb reprocessed the reads via MiXCR and lists one record per CDR3 protein. The sample shows about 770,000 distinct CDR3 sequences, roughly 28% of them seen only once. Their antigen targets remain unknown. The input for sequencing was cultured CD8+ T cells from PBMCs, taken from culture after CMV antigen stimulation. These receptors were taken from a human donor in good health (CMV status not recorded). Some clones in this sample may be carry-over from other donors' samples.

The rearrangement links TRBV6-1 to TRBJ1-2; D gene unclear. Trimming stripped 10 bases from V and 4 bases from J, with 10 bases between. Germline loops: CDR1 MNHNS, CDR2 SASEGT. The CDR3 runs to 11 residues. This CDR3 is CAIQWTYGYTF. CDR3 sequence (DNA): TGTGCCATCCAATGGACCTATGGCTACACCTTC.

The chain uses TRBV12-3 or TRBV12-4 and TRBJ2-1; 7 bases are shared with TRBD2. V shed 3 bases and J 3 bases; nucleotides not matched to a gene: 5. There are 15 residues in the CDR3. The CDR3 coding sequence is TGTGCCAGCAGTTTCGGGCGGGGGTACTACAATGAGCAGTTCTTC. Translated: CASSFGRGYYNEQFF.

The table lists this clonotype with a few counts. The rearrangement links TRBV28 to TRBJ1-1; D is unresolved. CDR3 size: 15 residues. Trimming stripped 6 bases from V and 3 bases from J, with 17 bases between. CDR1 MDHEN and CDR2 SYDVKM come from the germline V gene. The CDR3 coding sequence is TGTGCCAGCAGCTCCGCCCGACTAGAGGACACTGAAGCTTTCTTT. Its protein product is CASSSARLEDTEAFF.

This clonotype was observed at least ten times. V is TRBV7-2 and J is TRBJ2-3, with no clear D. Germline assignment: CDR1 SGHTA and CDR2 FQGNSA. V was shortened by 0 bases and J by 2 bases, with 12 bases between the two germline ends. The CDR3 consists of 16 residues. Here the CDR3 DNA reads TGTGCCAGCAGCTTAGCGCCGTTCGACCACACAGATACGCAGTATTTT. It yields the protein CASSLAPFDHTDTQYF.

V gene TRBV28 combines with J gene TRBJ1-6; D is ambiguous. Germline values: CDR1 MDHEN, CDR2 SYDVKM. This CDR3 has 14 residues. Trimming removed 6 bases from V and 1 base from J, with 7 bases in between. The CDR3, as DNA: TGTGCCAGCAGCTCTCGGTCCTATAATTCACCCCTCCACTTT. The encoded protein is CASSSRSYNSPLHF. The whole variable domain, filled in from reference TRBV28 and TRBJ1-6, reads DVKVTQSSRYLVKRTGEKVFLECVQDMDHENMFWYRQDPGLGLRLIYFSYDVKMKEKGDIPEGYSVSREKKERFSLILESASTNQTSMYLCASSSRSYNSPLHFGNGTRLTVT.

The rearrangement uses TRBV6-1 and TRBJ2-7, with 7 bases aligning to TRBD1. The ends lost 2 bases at V and 3 bases at J; junction bases unmatched: 4. CDR1 and CDR2 (germline): MNHNS, SASEGT. The CDR3 has 14 residues. CDR3 nucleotides: TGTGCCAGCAGTGAAAGACCAGGGGGCTACGAGCAGTACGTC. Translation gives CASSERPGGYEQYV.

The chain carries TRBV19 and TRBJ1-2; D remains ambiguous. Trimming cost V 7 bases and J 7 bases, with 13 bases left between them. The germline V gene has CDR1 LNHDA and CDR2 SQIVND (reference sequence). The CDR3 is 12 amino acids. The CDR3 region has the DNA TGTGCCAGTAAAGGGTTTGGAAGTGGCTACACCTTC. Amino acids: CASKGFGSGYTF. The whole variable domain, remainder taken from reference TRBV19 and TRBJ1-2, is DGGITQSPKYLFRKEGQNVTLSCEQNLNHDAMYWYRQDPGQGLRLIYYSQIVNDFQKGDIAEGYSVSREKKESFPLTVTSAQKNPTAFYLCASKGFGSGYTFGSGTRLTVV.

There are many counts of this clonotype. V and J are TRBV7-2 and TRBJ1-3; 8 nucleotides match TRBD1. Germline lookup yields CDR1 SGHTA and CDR2 FQGNSA. V dropped 5 bases and J dropped 1; count of bases not matched to a gene: 4. The length of the CDR3 is 15 residues. The CDR3 region is CASSETGGSGNTIYF. CDR3 in DNA: TGTGCCAGCAGCGAAACAGGGGGTTCTGGAAACACCATATATTTT.

This clonotype was counted a few times. The gene calls are TRBV6-5 and TRBJ1-6; tentative D call: TRBD1 (5 bases). CDR1 and CDR2 (germline): MNHEY, SVGAGI. V was trimmed by 0 bases and J by 9 bases, leaving 9 bases between them. CDR3 size: 14 residues. The CDR3 protein is CASSYSEGTSPLHF. DNA of the CDR3: TGTGCCAGCAGTTACTCGGAGGGGACTTCACCCCTCCACTTT.

The chain links TRBV19 to TRBJ1-5; D call uncertain. The germline V gene encodes CDR1 LNHDA and CDR2 SQIVND (reference sequence). The CDR3 is 12 residues long. The V end was cut by 3 bases, the J end by 5 bases, with 5 bases between. The CDR3 bases are TGTGCCAGTAGTATCCCATATCAGCCCCAGCATTTT. This translates into CASSIPYQPQHF.

J is TRBJ2-3 and V is TRBV7-6; tentatively, D is TRBD2 (7 bases). The length of the CDR3 is 16 residues. Between the trimmed V and J ends, which lost 4 bases and 2 bases, there was a span of 16 bases. Germline V gene sequence: CDR1 SGHVS, CDR2 FNYEAQ. DNA of the CDR3: TGTGCCAGCAGCTCCTCCAAGGGGGGGCTCACAGATACGCAGTATTTT. It yields the protein CASSSSKGGLTDTQYF.

V gene TRBV20-1 combines with J gene TRBJ2-1; TRBD2 agrees at 9 bases. Germline trimming cut 5 bases from V and 2 bases from J; bases unmatched to any gene: 4. The CDR3 extends over 14 amino acids. Germline V gene data show CDR1 as DFQATT and CDR2 as SNEGSKA (reference sequence). The CDR3 sequence is CSALAGVPYNEQFF. In DNA form, the CDR3 reads TGCAGTGCTTTAGCGGGGGTTCCCTACAATGAGCAGTTCTTC.

V gene TRBV7-9 combines with J gene TRBJ1-1; D remains unclear. The CDR3 loop spans 15 amino acids. The ends were cut back, 9 bases at V and 0 bases at J, with 17 bases in the middle. Germline lookup yields CDR1 SEHNR and CDR2 FQNEAQ (reference sequence). The CDR3 protein is CASRGPDKMNTEAFF. The CDR3 DNA sequence: TGTGCCAGTCGAGGGCCAGACAAAATGAACACTGAAGCTTTCTTT.

The table lists this clonotype with many counts. The chain uses TRBV7-2 and TRBJ2-7; D might be TRBD1 or TRBD2, each matching 7 bases. With 2 bases removed from V and 4 bases from J, the gap between germline ends came to 12 bases. Germline V gene data show CDR1 as SGHTA and CDR2 as FQGNSA. CDR3 length: 14 residues. Here the CDR3 reads CASSLTRGGYEQYV. CDR3 nucleotide sequence: TGTGCCAGCAGCTTAACCAGGGGGGGGTACGAGCAGTACGTC.

CDR3 bases: TGTGCCAGCTTCCGACAGGGGACCGGCTACGAGCAGTACTTC. Residues: CASFRQGTGYEQYF. The V call is TRBV6-6, the J call TRBJ2-7, with 8 bases lining up with TRBD1. The junction had 9 bases not matched to a gene; V was cut back by 8 bases and J by 3 bases. The V gene's germline CDR1 is MNHNY and CDR2 SVGAGI (reference sequence). The CDR3 length is 14 residues.

The chain links TRBV20-1 to TRBJ1-2, with TRBD1 identical over 8 bases. CDR1 and CDR2 (germline): DFQATT, SNEGSKA (reference sequence). The ends lost 6 bases at V and 5 bases at J; junction bases unmatched: 8. This CDR3 spans 13 amino acids. In nucleotides, the CDR3 is TGCAGTGCACCCGGACAGGGAGATTATGGCTACACCTTC. Encoded protein: CSAPGQGDYGYTF.

The chain uses TRBV20-1 and TRBJ2-3; D is unresolved. The CDR3 runs 14 residues. V was trimmed by 1 base and J by 1 base, leaving 9 bases between them. Germline CDR1 DFQATT, CDR2 SNEGSKA (reference sequence). The CDR3 loop reads CSARGAGRTDTQYF. In DNA form, the CDR3 reads TGCAGTGCTAGAGGGGCAGGCCGCACAGATACGCAGTATTTT.

The J gene is TRBJ2-2, the V gene TRBV27, with 7 positions matching TRBD2. Trimming at V came to 7 bases and at J to 0 bases, leaving 5 bases not matched to a gene. The germline CDR1 and CDR2 sequences are MNHEY and SMNVEV (reference sequence). This CDR3 is built from 15 residues. The CDR3 here is CASTLGGANTGELFF. In DNA, the CDR3 is TGTGCCAGCACCCTTGGGGGGGCGAACACCGGGGAGCTGTTTTTT.

The rearrangement uses TRBV12-3 or TRBV12-4 and TRBJ1-2, with TRBD1 as a possible D gene (5 bases). This CDR3 spans 16 amino acids. Trimming left V 2 bases short and J 0 bases short, with 13 bases between. CDR3 nucleotide sequence: TGTGCCAGCAGTTTAAAGCGGGGCATGGCTAACTATGGCTACACCTTC. It codes for CASSLKRGMANYGYTF.

The rearrangement uses TRBV14 and TRBJ2-1, with D tentatively TRBD2 (6 bases). Trimming stripped 1 base from V and 4 bases from J, with 17 bases between. The CDR3 totals 17 residues. From germline, CDR1 is SGHDN and CDR2 FVKESK. CDR3 nucleotides: TGTGCCAGCAGCCAAGCTCCCCTGGGCGGGGCATACAATGAGCAGTTCTTC. It translates to CASSQAPLGGAYNEQFF.

The gene calls are TRBV11-2 and TRBJ2-5, with 10 bases fitting TRBD2. The germline gives CDR1 SGHAT, CDR2 FQNNGV. The CDR3 has 17 amino acids. V lost 1 base and J lost 2; bases outside the gene matches: 7. Here the CDR3 reads CASSLVPSGGQQETQYF. Written as DNA, the CDR3 is TGTGCCAGCAGCTTAGTTCCTAGCGGGGGACAACAAGAGACCCAGTACTTC.

For this clonotype: The germline gene is not matched at one end of the junction; a read error may be the cause. The chain's CDR3 is CASSPGTHNEEFF. DNA for the CDR3: TGTGCCAGCAGCCCCGGGACTCACAATGAGGAGTTCTTC. This sequence joins TRBV6-6 and TRBJ2-1; D may be TRBD2 (6 bases). The germline V gene has CDR1 MNHNY and CDR2 SVGAGI (reference sequence). The CDR3 loop spans 13 amino acids.

This clonotype was seen more than once but under ten times. The rearrangement links TRBV6-1 to TRBJ2-7; 8 bases agree with TRBD2. This CDR3 has 13 amino acids. The V and J ends lost 9 bases and 2 bases, in that order; junction bases with no gene match: 6. Germline V gives CDR1 MNHNS, CDR2 SASEGT. The CDR3 region has the DNA TGTGCCAGTTTAGGGCGGGGGGCCTACGAGCAGTACGTC. It specifies CASLGRGAYEQYV.

The DNA of the CDR3 is TGCGCCAGCAGCCAAGATTACAATCAGCCCCAGCATTTT. The encoded protein is CASSQDYNQPQHF. This chain links TRBV4-3 with TRBJ1-5; D uncertain. Trimming took 0 bases from V and 3 from J, leaving 3 bases between them. Per germline, CDR1 LGHNA and CDR2 YSLEER. The CDR3 has 13 residues.

This clonotype was recorded a few times. This sequence joins TRBV11-1 and TRBJ1-1; 7 bases are shared with TRBD1. CDR1 is SGHAT and CDR2 is FQDESV in the germline V gene (reference sequence). V dropped 5 bases and J dropped 3; count of bases not matched to a gene: 6. The CDR3 totals 14 residues. CDR3 coding DNA: TGTGCCAGCAGCCAAGCAGGGGGGCACACTGAAGCTTTCTTT. Translation: CASSQAGGHTEAFF.